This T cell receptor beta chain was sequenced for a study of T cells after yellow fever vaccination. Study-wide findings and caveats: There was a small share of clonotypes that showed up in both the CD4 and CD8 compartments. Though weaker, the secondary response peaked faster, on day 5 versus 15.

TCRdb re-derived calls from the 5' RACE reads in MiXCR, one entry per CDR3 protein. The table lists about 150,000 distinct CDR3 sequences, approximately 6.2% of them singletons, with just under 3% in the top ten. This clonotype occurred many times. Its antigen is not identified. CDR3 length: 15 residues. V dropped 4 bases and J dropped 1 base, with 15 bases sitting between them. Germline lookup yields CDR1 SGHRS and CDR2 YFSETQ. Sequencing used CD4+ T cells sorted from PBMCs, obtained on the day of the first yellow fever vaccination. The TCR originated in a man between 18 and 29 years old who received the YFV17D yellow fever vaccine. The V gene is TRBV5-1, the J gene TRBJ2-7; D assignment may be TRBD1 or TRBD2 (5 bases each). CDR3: CASSENPGRSYEQYV. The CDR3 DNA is TGCGCCAGCAGCGAGAACCCGGGACGATCCTACGAGCAGTACGTC.